A single sample is the source of the 25 T cell receptor beta chains below, sequenced in a study of cytomegalovirus exposure and HLA in healthy donors (dated by TCRdb to the late 2010s). The library was made by the immunoSEQ multiplex PCR assay. For the multiplex PCR, a mixture combining 60 forward primers for TCR Vbeta segments and 13 reverse primers for TCR Jbeta segments was used. Held by TCRdb, this immuneACCESS table contains in-frame sequences only and omits some clones. Under half of the omission traces to an unresolved V gene where checked; the cause of the rest is unknown. The table held for this sample gives tens of thousands of clones. The ten largest clones represent 6.2% of the sample. Sample: PBMCs. The source of these receptors is a man aged 25 to 45 in good health and CMV-seronegative.

V gene TRBV4-2 combines with J gene TRBJ1-6; D may be TRBD1 (6 bases). V was shortened by 0 bases and J by 6 bases, with 9 bases between the two germline ends. The CDR3 spans 15 residues. Germline V gene lookup returns CDR1 LGHNA and CDR2 YNFKEQ. This CDR3 reads CASSQEGGGNSPLHF. The CDR3 region has the DNA TGTGCCAGCAGCCAAGAGGGAGGGGGTAATTCACCCCTCCACTTT.

The chain is built from TRBV2 and TRBJ1-1; a possible D gene is TRBD1 (5 bases). V lost 6 bases to trimming and J lost 10 bases, with 12 bases between them. This CDR3 is 11 amino acids long. Germline V CDR1 and CDR2: SNHLY, FYNNEI. The CDR3 nucleotides are TGTGCCAGCAGAGGGGATTCGGTAGCTTTCTTT. Translating it yields CASRGDSVAFF.

The chain is built from TRBV7-2 and TRBJ2-1; no definite D call. Per germline, CDR1 SGHTA and CDR2 FQGNSA. The CDR3 spans 15 residues. Trimming stripped 5 bases from V and 4 bases from J, with 15 bases between. For the CDR3, the DNA is TGTGCCAGCAGCCCCCCCGGGTCGAGATACAATGAGCAGTTCTTC. Its protein product is CASSPPGSRYNEQFF.

The gene calls are TRBV5-1 and TRBJ2-5, with 11 nucleotides matching TRBD2. The CDR3 consists of 16 residues. Losses at the gene ends were 0 bases for V and 4 bases for J; bases not matched to a gene: 5. From germline, CDR1 is SGHRS and CDR2 YFSETQ. DNA for the CDR3: TGCGCCAGCAGCTTGGGGCTAGCGGGAGGAACAGAGACCCAGTACTTC. Protein: CASSLGLAGGTETQYF. The full variable domain, completed using reference TRBV5-1 and TRBJ2-5, is KAGVTQTPRYLIKTRGQQVTLSCSPISGHRSVSWYQQTPGQGLQFLFEYFSETQRNKGNFPGRFSGRQFSNSRSEMNVSTLELGDSALYLCASSLGLAGGTETQYFGPGTRLLVL.

The chain joins TRBV5-6 to TRBJ1-2, with unresolved D. The length of the CDR3 is 13 residues. In germline, CDR1 is SGHDT, CDR2 YYEEEE. V was pared by 2 bases and J by 6 bases, with 11 bases between. Written as DNA, the CDR3 is TGTGCCAGCAGCTTCTCCGAGGTGGATGGCTACACCTTC. Translating gives CASSFSEVDGYTF.

The chain carries TRBV19 and TRBJ1-5, with 9 bases that match TRBD1. Germline loops: CDR1 LNHDA, CDR2 SQIVND (reference sequence). V shed 3 bases, J shed 5 bases, and the junction held 14 bases outside the gene matches. This CDR3 is built from 18 residues. CDR3 nucleotides: TGTGCCAGTAGTATTAGAGGGACAGGGAACTTGGTGGATCAGCCCCAGCATTTT. Translation gives CASSIRGTGNLVDQPQHF.

The chain has TRBV7-2 and TRBJ2-7; a weak D match, TRBD1 (6 bases). V was pared by 5 bases and J by 6 bases, with 8 bases between. This CDR3 is built from 11 residues. Germline V gene sequence: CDR1 SGHTA, CDR2 FQGNSA. DNA of the CDR3: TGTGCCAGCAGCCAGGGGCGCGAGCAGTACTTC. The encoded protein is CASSQGREQYF. Supplemented by reference TRBV7-2 and TRBJ2-7, the full variable domain reads GAGVSQSPSNKVTEKGKDVELRCDPISGHTALYWYRQSLGQGLEFLIYFQGNSAPDKSGLPSDRFSAERTGGSVSTLTIQRTQQEDSAVYLCASSQGREQYFGPGTRLTVT.

V is TRBV9 and J is TRBJ2-3; D gene unclear. The CDR3 contains 12 residues. With 4 bases removed from V and 6 bases from J, the gap between germline ends came to 9 bases. Germline CDR1 reads SGDLS; CDR2 reads YYNGEE. The CDR3 DNA reads TGTGCCAGCAGCCCGGTCGGGGATACGCAGTATTTT. This encodes CASSPVGDTQYF.

The chain couples TRBV9 to TRBJ2-3, with D perhaps TRBD1 (5 bases). The germline gives CDR1 SGDLS, CDR2 YYNGEE. Trimming removed 3 bases from V and 7 bases from J, with 12 bases in between. The length of the CDR3 is 13 residues. Written as DNA, the CDR3 is TGTGCCAGCAGCGATCCCAGGGTTTATACGCAGTATTTT. Translating gives CASSDPRVYTQYF.

This chain links TRBV27 with TRBJ1-2, with TRBD1 as a possible D gene (6 bases). Germline values: CDR1 MNHEY, CDR2 SMNVEV (reference sequence). V gave up 6 bases and J gave up 4 bases, with 18 bases separating them. The CDR3 has 15 amino acids. The CDR3 region is CASRAGGARAYGYTF. The CDR3 region has the DNA TGTGCCAGCAGGGCTGGGGGGGCCCGTGCCTATGGCTACACCTTC.

The rearrangement links TRBV5-1 to TRBJ1-1; 7 bases map to TRBD1. Germline V gene data show CDR1 as SGHRS and CDR2 as YFSETQ. V was pared by 4 bases and J by 4 bases, with 7 bases of the junction left unmatched. The CDR3 is 14 amino acids. The CDR3: CASSTEGARTEAFF. DNA of the CDR3: TGCGCCAGCAGCACTGAGGGGGCTCGCACTGAAGCTTTCTTT.

This CDR3 is CATAGANQPQHF. As DNA, the CDR3 is TGTGCCACGGCGGGGGCTAATCAGCCCCAGCATTTT. The chain combines TRBV7-2 with TRBJ1-5; D possibly corresponds to TRBD1 (6 bases). There are 12 residues in the CDR3. V lost 10 bases, J lost 4 bases, and 11 bases lay in between. Germline V gene data show CDR1 as SGHTA and CDR2 as FQGNSA.

This chain connects TRBV7-2 to TRBJ1-3, with D hard to call. Germline CDR1 reads SGHTA; CDR2 reads FQGNSA. V was pared by 1 base and J by 0 bases, with 10 bases between. The CDR3 consists of 16 residues. CDR3 loop: CASSLVQLTSGNTIYF. CDR3 nucleotide sequence: TGTGCCAGCAGCTTAGTACAGCTTACCTCTGGAAACACCATATATTTT. The full variable domain, its missing parts supplied by reference TRBV7-2 and TRBJ1-3, is GAGVSQSPSNKVTEKGKDVELRCDPISGHTALYWYRQSLGQGLEFLIYFQGNSAPDKSGLPSDRFSAERTGGSVSTLTIQRTQQEDSAVYLCASSLVQLTSGNTIYFGEGSWLTVV.

The chain is built from TRBV29-1 and TRBJ2-7; TRBD2 aligns across 11 bases. Germline CDR1 and CDR2: SQVTM and ANQGSEA. The V segment lost 7 bases and the J segment 1 base; nucleotides outside the gene matches: 3. The CDR3 is 13 residues long. This CDR3 is CSASGRSSYEQYF. The DNA of the CDR3 is TGCAGCGCTAGCGGGAGGTCATCCTACGAGCAGTACTTC.

V usage is TRBV6-1 and J usage is TRBJ1-2; D gene ambiguous. From germline, CDR1 is MNHNS and CDR2 SASEGT. This CDR3 is built from 13 residues. Trimming took off 8 bases at V and 6 bases at J, with 16 bases between the two ends. For the CDR3, the DNA is TGTGCCAGCTCAATAGCGGGAGTCCATGGCTACACCTTC. This gives the protein CASSIAGVHGYTF.

The genes are TRBV11-2 and TRBJ2-7, with 7 bases that match TRBD1. In germline, CDR1 is SGHAT, CDR2 FQNNGV. The CDR3 covers 13 residues. V lost 0 bases to trimming and J lost 7 bases; unmatched junction nucleotides: 3. Here the CDR3 reads CASSLERGREQYF. CDR3 DNA sequence: TGTGCCAGCAGCTTAGAAAGGGGGCGGGAGCAGTACTTC.

The chain is built from TRBV30 and TRBJ1-6; 9 positions match TRBD1. The CDR3 spans 14 residues. The germline V gene has CDR1 GTSNPN and CDR2 SVGIG (reference sequence). With 5 bases clipped from V and 1 base from J, the junction kept 0 bases outside the gene matches. The CDR3 coding sequence is TGTGCCTGGGGGACAGGGTCCTATAATTCACCCCTCCACTTT. Protein: CAWGTGSYNSPLHF.

This sequence joins TRBV5-6 and TRBJ2-7; 8 bases are a match to TRBD2. The V and J ends lost 4 bases and 3 bases, in that order; junction bases with no gene match: 6. The germline V gene has CDR1 SGHDT and CDR2 YYEEEE. This CDR3 has 14 amino acids. The CDR3 spells CASSTGLANYEQYF. CDR3 DNA: TGTGCCAGCAGCACCGGACTAGCTAACTACGAGCAGTACTTC.

The chain carries TRBV29-1 and TRBJ2-5; D is possibly TRBD2 (7 bases). Germline CDR1 is SQVTM and CDR2 is ANQGSEA. The CDR3 spans 12 residues. V dropped 7 bases and J dropped 4 bases, with 13 bases sitting between them. CDR3: CSAEGGVETQYF. CDR3 DNA sequence: TGCAGCGCCGAAGGGGGGGTAGAGACCCAGTACTTC.

This chain joins TRBV6-5 and TRBJ2-1, with 7 bases fitting TRBD1. The trim removed 3 bases at V and 8 bases at J, leaving 10 bases unmatched. This CDR3 is 15 amino acids long. CDR1 is MNHEY and CDR2 is SVGAGI in the germline V gene. CDR3 loop: CASSYSPGGVDEQFF. CDR3 nucleotide sequence: TGTGCCAGCAGTTATTCTCCAGGGGGTGTTGATGAGCAGTTCTTC.

This sequence joins TRBV7-2 and TRBJ1-1; 8 bases line up with TRBD1. V lost 5 bases, J lost 6 bases, and 5 bases stayed unmatched. CDR1 and CDR2 (germline): SGHTA, FQGNSA. This CDR3 has 13 amino acids. DNA of the CDR3: TGTGCCAGCAGCCATGGGACAGGACCTGAAGCTTTCTTT. As protein: CASSHGTGPEAFF.

The V and J genes are TRBV5-4 and TRBJ2-2; the D is unclear. The CDR3 has 14 residues. Trimming took off 3 bases at V and 5 bases at J, with 11 bases between the two ends. Per germline, CDR1 SGHNT and CDR2 YYREEE (reference sequence). The CDR3 sequence: CASSYITQTGELFF. The CDR3 nucleotides read TGTGCCAGCAGCTACATTACACAAACCGGGGAGCTGTTTTTT.

V and J are TRBV19 and TRBJ2-3; D gene ambiguous. The CDR3 runs 12 residues. V lost 5 bases and J lost 0, with 3 bases in between. Germline CDR1 LNHDA, CDR2 SQIVND (reference sequence). CDR3: CASSGSTDTQYF. The CDR3 nucleotides are TGTGCCAGTAGTGGCAGCACAGATACGCAGTATTTT.

The rearrangement uses TRBV12-5 and TRBJ1-2; unclear D gene. V dropped 5 bases and J dropped 5 bases, with 15 bases sitting between them. This CDR3 has 14 amino acids. Germline values: CDR1 LGHNT, CDR2 FRNRAP. The CDR3 region has the DNA TGTGCTAGTGGTCCCCCAGGATACTCTTATGGCTACACCTTC. Amino acid sequence: CASGPPGYSYGYTF.

This chain links TRBV5-4 with TRBJ2-7; no reliable D call. This CDR3 contains 13 residues. Germline values: CDR1 SGHNT, CDR2 YYREEE (reference sequence). The germline V and J ends were trimmed by 4 bases and 3 bases, with 11 bases remaining between them. Here the CDR3 reads CASSVSPLYEQYF. As DNA, the CDR3 is TGTGCCAGCAGCGTTAGTCCCCTCTACGAGCAGTACTTC. Variable domain in full (rest from reference TRBV5-4 and TRBJ2-7): ETGVTQSPTHLIKTRGQQVTLRCSSQSGHNTVSWYQQALGQGPQFIFQYYREEENGRGNFPPRFSGLQFPNYSSELNVNALELDDSALYLCASSVSPLYEQYFGPGTRLTVT.